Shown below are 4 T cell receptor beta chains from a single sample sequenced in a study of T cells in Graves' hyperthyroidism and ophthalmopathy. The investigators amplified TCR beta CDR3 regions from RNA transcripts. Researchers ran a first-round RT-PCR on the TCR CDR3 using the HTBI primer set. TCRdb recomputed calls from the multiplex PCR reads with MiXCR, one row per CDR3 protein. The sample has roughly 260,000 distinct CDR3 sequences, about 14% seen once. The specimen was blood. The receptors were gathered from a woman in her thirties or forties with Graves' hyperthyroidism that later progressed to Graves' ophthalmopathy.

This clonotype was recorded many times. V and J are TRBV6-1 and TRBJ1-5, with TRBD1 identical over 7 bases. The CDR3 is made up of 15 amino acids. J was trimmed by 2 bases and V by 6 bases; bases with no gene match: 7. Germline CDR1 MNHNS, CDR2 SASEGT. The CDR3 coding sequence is TGTGCCAGCAGCAAACAGGGGCATGGCAATCAGCCCCAGCATTTT. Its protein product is CASSKQGHGNQPQHF.

The CDR3 sequence: CASSEPTSKADTQYF. CDR3 DNA: TGTGCCAGCAGCGAACCGACTAGCAAGGCAGATACGCAGTATTTT. This chain connects TRBV12-3 or TRBV12-4 to TRBJ2-3; 7 bases line up with TRBD2. Losses at the gene ends were 6 bases for V and 4 bases for J; bases not matched to a gene: 10. This CDR3 has 15 amino acids.

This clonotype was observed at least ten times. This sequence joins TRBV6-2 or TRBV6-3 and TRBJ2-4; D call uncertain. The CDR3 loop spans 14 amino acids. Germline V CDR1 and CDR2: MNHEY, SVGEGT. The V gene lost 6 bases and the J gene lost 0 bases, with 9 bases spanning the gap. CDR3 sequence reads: CASRPNVAKNIQYF. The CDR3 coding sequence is TGTGCCAGCAGGCCAAACGTAGCCAAAAACATTCAGTACTTC.

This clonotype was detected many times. The CDR3 DNA reads as TGTGCCAGCAAAACCTCAGGGAGTACTGGGAATGAGCAGTTCTTC. This gives the protein CASKTSGSTGNEQFF. The rearrangement links TRBV6-1 to TRBJ2-1, with D perhaps given as TRBD1 or TRBD2 (5 bases each). Germline V CDR1 and CDR2: MNHNS, SASEGT. V lost 7 bases to trimming and J lost 7 bases, with 20 bases between them. This CDR3 is built from 15 residues.